Listed below are T cell receptor beta chains from one sample, sequenced in a study of shared clonotypes between healthy human individuals. Produced via immunoSEQ multiplex PCR; TCRdb's table is partial and in-frame only. The sample lists some 500,000 clones; around three quarters were seen once. Sequenced material: PBMCs. The receptors come from a woman in her thirties or forties in good health. Some clones in this sample may be carry-over from other donors' samples. CDR3s include the opening cysteine and the closing phenylalanine or tryptophan. D genes are given only for firm matches. Expanded clones get a size class; other rows say once, few or many, or leave the size out.

clone_size: .
v_call: TRBV27
d_call: .
j_call: TRBJ1-4
cdr3_nt: TGTGCCAGCAGTTTAGGGGGCCGCGGGGAAGGTGAAAAACTGTTTTTT
cdr3_aa: CASSLGGRGEGEKLFF

clone_size: .
v_call: TRBV7-2
d_call: .
j_call: TRBJ1-6
cdr3_nt: TGTGCCAGCAGCTTGGAAGGTTTTGTTTCACCCCTCCACTTT
cdr3_aa: CASSLEGFVSPLHF

clone_size: once
v_call: TRBV2
d_call: .
j_call: TRBJ2-2
cdr3_nt: TGTGCCAGCAGCTACGCCGGGGAGCTGTTTTTT
cdr3_aa: CASSYAGELFF

clone_size: .
v_call: TRBV28
d_call: TRBD2
j_call: TRBJ2-1
cdr3_nt: TGTGCCAGCAGTTTAAGCGGGAGGCCCAACAATGAGCAGTTCTTC
cdr3_aa: CASSLSGRPNNEQFF

clone_size: few
v_call: TRBV5-1
d_call: TRBD1
j_call: TRBJ1-4
cdr3_nt: TGCGCCAGCAGCTTGGGACAGGGGTTCACTAATGAAAAACTGTTTTTT
cdr3_aa: CASSLGQGFTNEKLFF

clone_size: .
v_call: TRBV7-8
d_call: TRBD1
j_call: TRBJ2-7
cdr3_nt: TGTGCCAGCACCCTGACCGGGACAGGGTCCCCCGAGCAGTACTTC
cdr3_aa: CASTLTGTGSPEQYF

clone_size: .
v_call: TRBV21-1
d_call: .
j_call: TRBJ2-4
cdr3_nt: TGTGCCAGCAGCAAAGGTATGGTAACCAAAAACATTCAGTACTTC
cdr3_aa: CASSKGMVTKNIQYF

clone_size: .
v_call: TRBV7-7
d_call: TRBD2
j_call: TRBJ2-2
cdr3_nt: TGTGCCAGCAGCTCCACTAGCGGGAGCACCGGGGAGCTGTTTTTT
cdr3_aa: CASSSTSGSTGELFF

clone_size: .
v_call: TRBV19
d_call: .
j_call: TRBJ1-2
cdr3_nt: TGTGCCAGTAGTATCAGGGAAGCTAACTATGGCTACACCTTC
cdr3_aa: CASSIREANYGYTF

clone_size: .
v_call: TRBV6-5
d_call: .
j_call: TRBJ1-2
cdr3_nt: TGTGCCAGCAGCCGCGACAGGACTTATGGCTACACCTTC
cdr3_aa: CASSRDRTYGYTF

clone_size: .
v_call: TRBV5-1
d_call: TRBD2
j_call: TRBJ2-5
cdr3_nt: TGCGCCAGCAGCTTGGGGGGTGGACTAGCGGGAGAGACCCAGTACTTC
cdr3_aa: CASSLGGGLAGETQYF

clone_size: .
v_call: TRBV28
d_call: TRBD2
j_call: TRBJ2-5
cdr3_nt: TGTGCCAGCAGCCAACTAGCGGGCGACCAAGAGACCCAGTACTTC
cdr3_aa: CASSQLAGDQETQYF